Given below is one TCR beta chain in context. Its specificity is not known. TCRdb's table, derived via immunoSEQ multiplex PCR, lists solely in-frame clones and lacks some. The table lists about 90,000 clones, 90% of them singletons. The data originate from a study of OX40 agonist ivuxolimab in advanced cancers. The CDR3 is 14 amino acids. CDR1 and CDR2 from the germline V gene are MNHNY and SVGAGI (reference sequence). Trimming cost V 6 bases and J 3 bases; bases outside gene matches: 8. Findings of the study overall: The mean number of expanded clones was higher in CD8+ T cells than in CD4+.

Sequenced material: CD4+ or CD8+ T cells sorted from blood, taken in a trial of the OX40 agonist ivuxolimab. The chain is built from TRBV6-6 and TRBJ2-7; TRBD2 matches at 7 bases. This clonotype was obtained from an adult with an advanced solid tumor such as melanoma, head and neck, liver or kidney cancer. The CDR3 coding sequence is TGTGCCAGCAGAGGAGAGGCTAGCGGCTACGAGCAGTACTTC. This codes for CASRGEASGYEQYF.